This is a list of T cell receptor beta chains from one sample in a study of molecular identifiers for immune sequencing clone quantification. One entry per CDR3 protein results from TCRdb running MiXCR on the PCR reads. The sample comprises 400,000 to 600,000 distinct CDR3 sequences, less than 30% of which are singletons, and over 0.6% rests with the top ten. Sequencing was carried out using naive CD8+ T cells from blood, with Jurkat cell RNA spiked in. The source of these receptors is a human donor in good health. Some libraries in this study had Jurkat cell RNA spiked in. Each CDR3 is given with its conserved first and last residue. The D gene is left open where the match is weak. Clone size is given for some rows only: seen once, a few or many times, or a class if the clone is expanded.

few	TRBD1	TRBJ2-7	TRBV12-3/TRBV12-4	TGTGCCAGCACCGAAGGAACAGGGGTAGACGAGCAGTACTTC	CASTEGTGVDEQYF
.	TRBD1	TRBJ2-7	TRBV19	TGTGCCAGTAGTATGACGGCAGGGGGCGACTACGAGCAGTACTTC	CASSMTAGGDYEQYF
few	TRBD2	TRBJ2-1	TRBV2	TGTGCCAGCAATCGGCCGGGACTAGTAAGGAATGAGCAGTTCTTC	CASNRPGLVRNEQFF
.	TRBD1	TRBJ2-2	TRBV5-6	TGTGCCAGCAGCTTGTATACAGGGGGCGCTATGGCCGGGGAGCTGTTTTTT	CASSLYTGGAMAGELFF
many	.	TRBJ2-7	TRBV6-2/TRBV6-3	TGTGCCAGCAAGTTCGGGCCCGGCTACGAGCAGTACTTC	CASKFGPGYEQYF
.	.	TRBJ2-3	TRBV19	TGTGCCAGCACGGGGCTGATGGGTACGCAGTATTTT	CASTGLMGTQYF
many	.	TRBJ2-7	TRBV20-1	TGCAGTGCGCCGGACTACAGGGTTCGTGGTAACGAGCAGTACTTC	CSAPDYRVRGNEQYF
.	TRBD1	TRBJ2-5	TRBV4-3	TGCGCCAGCAGCCTTTGGGGACAGGGAGAAGAGACCCAGTACTTC	CASSLWGQGEETQYF
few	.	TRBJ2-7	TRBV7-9	TGTGCCAGCAGCCCAGGGTACGCCTACGAGCAGTACTTC	CASSPGYAYEQYF
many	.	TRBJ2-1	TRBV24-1	TGTGCCACCAGTGATTTGGACAATGAGCAGTTCTTC	CATSDLDNEQFF
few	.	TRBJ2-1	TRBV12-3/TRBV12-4	TGTGCCAGCAGTGTGCAAGTGCTAGGTGGCAATGAGCAGTTCTTC	CASSVQVLGGNEQFF
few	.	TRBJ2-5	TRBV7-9	TGTGCCAGCAGCCGCCCCAACAGGGAGAGCGAGACCCAGTACTTC	CASSRPNRESETQYF
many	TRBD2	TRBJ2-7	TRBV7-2	TGTGCCAGCAGCTCGAGTGGGGGAGGGGAGCAGTACTTC	CASSSSGGGEQYF
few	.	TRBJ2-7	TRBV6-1	TGTGCCAGCAGTGAAGGACAGACCTACGAGCAGTACTTC	CASSEGQTYEQYF
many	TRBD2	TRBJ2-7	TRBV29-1	TGCAGCGTCCTACTAGCGGGGGACTACGAGCAGTACTTC	CSVLLAGDYEQYF
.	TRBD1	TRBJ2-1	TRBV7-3	TGTGCCAGCAGCTTAACAGACAGGGGCGGCTCCTACCATGCGCAGTTCTTC	CASSLTDRGGSYHAQFF
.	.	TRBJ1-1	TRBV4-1	TGCGCCAGCAGCCGAGAAAACAAGAACACTGAAGCTTTCTTT	CASSRENKNTEAFF
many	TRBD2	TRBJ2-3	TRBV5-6	TGTGCCAGCAGCTGGCGACTAGCGGGACTTCCAGATACGCAGTATTTT	CASSWRLAGLPDTQYF
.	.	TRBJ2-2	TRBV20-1	TGCAGTGCTAGAGATATGCTGAGGACAGAGAACACCGGGGAGCTGTTTTTT	CSARDMLRTENTGELFF
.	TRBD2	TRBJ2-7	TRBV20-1	TGCAGTGCTAGAGATCGCGGGAGGCCTACCTACGAGCAGTACTTC	CSARDRGRPTYEQYF
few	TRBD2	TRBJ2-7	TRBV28	TGTGCCAGCAGTTTATACGGGAGGCTAGCGGGAGGGAGTTACGAGCAGTACTTC	CASSLYGRLAGGSYEQYF
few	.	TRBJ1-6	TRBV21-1	TGTGCCAGCAGCAAAGGAGCGACAGGGGAAATCTCCTATAATTCACCCCTCCACTTT	CASSKGATGEISYNSPLHF
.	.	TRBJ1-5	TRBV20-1	TGCAGTGCGAGGGCCCATAGCAATCAGCCCCAGCATTTT	CSARAHSNQPQHF
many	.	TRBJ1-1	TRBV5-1	TGCGCCAGCAGCAAAGGGGCTGACGCTGAAGCTTTCTTT	CASSKGADAEAFF
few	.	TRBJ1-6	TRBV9	TGTGCCAGCAGCGCAGCGGAGTTAGGTTCACCCCTCCACTTT	CASSAAELGSPLHF
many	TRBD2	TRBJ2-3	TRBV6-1	TGTGCCAGCAGTGAATTCGGCGGGGGGAGCACAGATACGCAGTATTTT	CASSEFGGGSTDTQYF
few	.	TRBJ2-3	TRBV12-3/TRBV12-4	TGTGCCAGCAGTTTTATCGACACAGATACGCAGTATTTT	CASSFIDTDTQYF
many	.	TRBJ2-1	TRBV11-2	TGTGCCACAAGGGGATACAATGAGCAGTTCTTC	CATRGYNEQFF
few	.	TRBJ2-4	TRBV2	TGTGCCAGCAGTGAAGAGGACCGAGCCAAAAACATTCAGTACTTC	CASSEEDRAKNIQYF
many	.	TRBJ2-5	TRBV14	TGTGCCAGCAGCCAAGATGCGGATCTACTGCAAGAGACCCAGTACTTC	CASSQDADLLQETQYF
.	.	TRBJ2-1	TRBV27	TGTGCCAGCAGTTTATCGATTGGGGGGTTAGCGGTCTACAATGAGCAGTTCTTC	CASSLSIGGLAVYNEQFF
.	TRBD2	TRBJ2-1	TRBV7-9	TGTGCCAGCAGCTGTGGTTTAGCGGGGGGGCCGGGGAATGAGCAGTTCTTC	CASSCGLAGGPGNEQFF
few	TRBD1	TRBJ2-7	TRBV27	TGTGCCAGCAGATTAAAAGGACAGGGTTACGAGCAGTACTTC	CASRLKGQGYEQYF
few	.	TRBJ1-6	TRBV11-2	TGTGCCAGCAGCTTACCCCGGACAGAGACCACGTATAATTCACCCCTCCACTTT	CASSLPRTETTYNSPLHF
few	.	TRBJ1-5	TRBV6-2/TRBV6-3	TGTGCCAGCAGTTACGGGGCGAGCAATCAGCCCCAGCATTTT	CASSYGASNQPQHF
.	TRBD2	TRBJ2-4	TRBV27	TGTGCCAGCAGTGGACTAGCGGTCCAAAACATTCAGTACTTC	CASSGLAVQNIQYF
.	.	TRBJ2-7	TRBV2	TGTGCCGGGGTTGGACATAGCGACTCCTACGAGCAGTACTTC	CAGVGHSDSYEQYF
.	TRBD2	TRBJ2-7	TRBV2	TGTGCCAGCAGTGACATAGCGGGGGGTTTTAGCTACGAGCAGTACTTC	CASSDIAGGFSYEQYF
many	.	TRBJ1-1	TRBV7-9	TGTGCCAGCAGCTTAGTGCGGGGGATGAGGAATGAAGCTTTCTTT	CASSLVRGMRNEAFF
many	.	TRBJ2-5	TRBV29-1	TGCAGCGTCCCCAGACAGGCCCTGGGGCCCGCGGAGACCCAGTACTTC	CSVPRQALGPAETQYF
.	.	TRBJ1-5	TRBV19	TGTGCCAGTAAAGCTGGTCCCTTATTTAGACAGCATTTT	CASKAGPLFRQHF
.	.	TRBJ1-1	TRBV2	TGTGCCAGCAGTGGCGGGGACAAAGTGAACACTGAAGCTTTCTTT	CASSGGDKVNTEAFF
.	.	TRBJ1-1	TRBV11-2	TGTGCCAGCAGCTTTGTGGGACGGTACACTGAAGCTTTCTTT	CASSFVGRYTEAFF
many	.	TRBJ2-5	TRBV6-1	TGTGCCAGCAGTGAATTTATTGGGGGCGGACAAGAGACCCAGTACTTC	CASSEFIGGGQETQYF